Each of the 20 T cell receptor beta chains below was sequenced from the same sample in a study of blood T cells in healthy people across ages. Sample-barcoded 5' priming and a J-beta primer mix drove a second PCR of roughly 7 to 11 cycles. TCRdb reprocessed the 5' RACE reads with MiXCR, giving one entry per CDR3 protein. The sample records about 1.8 million distinct CDR3 sequences, roughly 52% being singletons. The sequencing input was blood. Receptor source: a woman in her thirties or forties in good health.

A few counts support this clonotype. The J gene is TRBJ2-5, the V gene TRBV13, with D perhaps TRBD1 (6 bases). Trimming took off 6 bases at V and 3 bases at J, with 20 bases between the two ends. Germline V gene lookup returns CDR1 PRHDT and CDR2 FYEKMQ (reference sequence). This CDR3 spans 16 amino acids. DNA for the CDR3: TGTGCCAGCAGTGACGCCGGGACAATCGGCGAAGAGACCCAGTACTTC. Its protein is CASSDAGTIGEETQYF. The variable domain in full, with the rest retrieved from reference TRBV13 and TRBJ2-5, is AAGVIQSPRHLIKEKRETATLKCYPIPRHDTVYWYQQGPGQDPQFLISFYEKMQSDKGSIPDRFSAQQFSDYHSELNMSSLELGDSALYFCASSDAGTIGEETQYFGPGTRLLVL.

This clonotype was counted a single time. The chain carries TRBV4-3 and TRBJ2-7, with a tentative D call TRBD2 (5 bases). V lost 1 base and J lost 5, with 12 bases in between. The CDR3 length is 14 residues. Germline loops: CDR1 LGHNA, CDR2 YSLEER. CDR3 coding DNA: TGCGCCAGCAGCCAAGGAATAGGGAGCCACGAGCAGTACTTC. This encodes CASSQGIGSHEQYF.

With respect to this clonotype: A read error may be the cause here, since a much bigger clone is one base away. V usage is TRBV29-1 and J usage is TRBJ2-4; TRBD2 is a possible D gene (5 bases). CDR3 length: 14 residues. CDR1 and CDR2 (germline): SQVTM, ANQGSEA. V was pared by 7 bases and J by 3 bases, with 16 bases between. CDR3 sequence reads: CSARRETGKNIQYF. CDR3 DNA sequence: TGCAGCGCCCGAAGGGAGACGGGCAAAAACATTCAGTACTTC.

The chain couples TRBV9 to TRBJ2-1, with D maybe TRBD1 (5 bases). Trimming left V 3 bases short and J 7 bases short, with 14 bases between. The length of the CDR3 is 14 residues. Germline V gives CDR1 SGDLS, CDR2 YYNGEE. The CDR3 nucleotides read TGTGCCAGCAGCGAACGACCCTACAGGAATGAGCAGTTCTTC. Translated: CASSERPYRNEQFF.

This clonotype was seen only a few times. The chain is built from TRBV3-1 and TRBJ1-2; 8 nucleotides line up with TRBD1. Germline loops: CDR1 LGHDT, CDR2 YNNKEL (reference sequence). V shed 5 bases, J shed 2 bases, and the junction held 4 bases outside the gene matches. The CDR3 is made up of 14 amino acids. Here the CDR3 reads CASSKWTGNYGYTF. The CDR3 nucleotides read TGTGCCAGCAGCAAATGGACAGGGAACTATGGCTACACCTTC.

The rearrangement joins TRBV20-1 to TRBJ2-7, with 7 bases aligning to TRBD2. This CDR3 comprises 12 residues. Per germline, CDR1 DFQATT and CDR2 SNEGSKA (reference sequence). Losses at the gene ends were 8 bases for V and 8 bases for J; bases not matched to a gene: 12. CDR3 residues: CSWEGQVPQQYF. Written as DNA, the CDR3 is TGCAGTTGGGAGGGGCAGGTCCCTCAGCAGTACTTC.

A single count supports this clonotype. The CDR3 nucleotides are TGTGCCACCAGCAGATACCCGGGCCTCAATGAGCAGTTCTTC. This codes for CATSRYPGLNEQFF. This chain uses TRBV15 with TRBJ2-1; D gene uncertain. V was clipped by 2 bases and J by 6 bases, with 11 bases between them. The CDR3 is made up of 14 amino acids. The germline CDR1 and CDR2 sequences are LNHNV and YYDKDF (reference sequence). Full variable domain (remainder filled in from reference TRBV15 and TRBJ2-1): DAMVIQNPRYQVTQFGKPVTLSCSQTLNHNVMYWYQQKSSQAPKLLFHYYDKDFNNEADTPDNFQSRRPNTSFCFLDIRSPGLGDTAMYLCATSRYPGLNEQFFGPGTRLTVL.

In its sample, this clonotype was seen many times. This chain connects TRBV7-9 to TRBJ1-2; 9 nucleotides line up with TRBD1. The CDR3 spans 14 residues. Trimming removed 5 bases from V and 4 bases from J; junction bases left unmatched: 5. Germline V gene sequence: CDR1 SEHNR, CDR2 FQNEAQ (reference sequence). CDR3 in DNA: TGTGCCAGCAGCGGAGGACAGGGGTTCTATGGCTACACCTTC. Its protein product is CASSGGQGFYGYTF.

The chain combines TRBV12-3 or TRBV12-4 with TRBJ2-3, with TRBD2 as a possible D gene (5 bases). The V end lost 8 bases, the J end lost 4 bases, and 10 bases lay between the germline ends. This CDR3 has 12 amino acids. CDR3 sequence: CASGAGSDTQYF. CDR3 DNA sequence: TGTGCCAGCGGTGCGGGTTCAGATACGCAGTATTTT.

V and J are TRBV20-1 and TRBJ2-3, with 8 positions matching TRBD1. Germline V gene data show CDR1 as DFQATT and CDR2 as SNEGSKA (reference sequence). This CDR3 spans 16 amino acids. The ends lost 3 bases at V and 5 bases at J; junction bases unmatched: 13. The CDR3 protein is CSASDPGQGVRDTQYF. For the CDR3, the DNA is TGCAGTGCTAGTGATCCTGGACAGGGTGTAAGAGATACGCAGTATTTT.

Written as DNA, the CDR3 is TGCAGTGCTAGAGATCGGTCTGTAGGGGGCTACACCTTC. Protein sequence: CSARDRSVGGYTF. The J gene is TRBJ1-2, the V gene TRBV20-1; D uncertain. The V end was cut by 0 bases, the J end by 8 bases, with 13 bases between. CDR3 size: 13 residues. CDR1 and CDR2 (germline): DFQATT, SNEGSKA (reference sequence).

V and J are TRBV5-1 and TRBJ2-1; 9 bases match TRBD1. This CDR3 is built from 13 residues. The germline CDR1 and CDR2 sequences are SGHRS and YFSETQ. Trimming cost V 4 bases and J 8 bases; bases outside gene matches: 4. The chain's CDR3 is CASSRDRAYEQFF. The CDR3 DNA follows: TGCGCCAGCAGCCGGGACAGGGCTTATGAGCAGTTCTTC.

The chain uses TRBV18 and TRBJ2-1; 7 bases are shared with TRBD1. This CDR3 spans 14 amino acids. Germline CDR1 is KGHSH and CDR2 is LQKENI. With V trimmed by 3 bases and J by 7 bases, 6 bases remained unmatched. CDR3 region: CASSPHKGANEQFF. CDR3 in DNA: TGTGCCAGCTCACCCCATAAGGGGGCTAATGAGCAGTTCTTC.

The gene calls are TRBV7-2 and TRBJ1-5; possibly TRBD1 for D (6 bases). This CDR3 has 14 amino acids. V lost 5 bases to trimming and J lost 10 bases, with 18 bases between them. Looked up from germline, CDR1 is SGHTA and CDR2 is FQGNSA. The CDR3, as DNA: TGTGCCAGCAGCCGAACAGGGTCCATCATCCCCCAGCATTTT. Residues: CASSRTGSIIPQHF.

The chain has TRBV2 and TRBJ2-5; 7 positions agree with TRBD2. Germline V CDR1 and CDR2: SNHLY, FYNNEI. The CDR3 spans 13 residues. The ends lost 1 base at V and 11 bases at J; junction bases unmatched: 7. The CDR3 loop reads CASSEVGPREQYF. The CDR3 nucleotides are TGTGCCAGCAGTGAAGTTGGTCCGCGGGAGCAGTACTTC.

This chain joins TRBV4-1 and TRBJ2-2, with D perhaps given as TRBD1 or TRBD2 (6 bases each). The CDR3 runs to 15 residues. Germline CDR1 MGHRA, CDR2 YSYEKL. V gave up 5 bases and J gave up 5 bases, with 15 bases separating them. CDR3 in amino acids: CASSWDRGRTGELFF. DNA of the CDR3: TGCGCCAGCAGCTGGGACCGGGGGCGAACCGGGGAGCTGTTTTTT.

The V and J genes are TRBV4-3 and TRBJ1-2; the D is unclear. The CDR3 sequence is 15 residues long. The germline V gene encodes CDR1 LGHNA and CDR2 YSLEER. V lost 0 bases and J lost 4, with 12 bases in between. CDR3 coding DNA: TGCGCCAGCAGCCAAGACTTGCGGGAGCTCTATGGCTACACCTTC. It specifies CASSQDLRELYGYTF.

V and J are TRBV4-1 and TRBJ2-7; D may be TRBD1 (5 bases). This CDR3 contains 13 residues. CDR1 is MGHRA, CDR2 YSYEKL, per germline. The V and J ends lost 1 base and 5 bases respectively, with 9 bases between them. The CDR3 sequence is CASSQVLGDEQYF. In DNA form, the CDR3 reads TGCGCCAGCAGCCAAGTGTTAGGGGACGAGCAGTACTTC.

This clonotype was seen a handful of times. This chain uses TRBV7-2 with TRBJ2-3; tentatively, D is TRBD2 (7 bases). The CDR3 runs to 14 residues. The V end was cut by 5 bases, the J end by 2 bases, with 11 bases between. Germline V gene lookup returns CDR1 SGHTA and CDR2 FQGNSA. The CDR3 bases are TGTGCCAGCAGCATGGGGGGGCTCACAGATACGCAGTATTTT. It codes for CASSMGGLTDTQYF.

Only one count was recorded for this clonotype. J is TRBJ2-7 and V is TRBV13; possibly TRBD1 or TRBD2 for D (5 bases each). The CDR3 spans 14 residues. V gave up 5 bases and J gave up 6 bases, with 17 bases separating them. CDR1 is PRHDT and CDR2 is FYEKMQ in the germline V gene (reference sequence). The chain's CDR3 is CASSHRPRGGEQYF. In DNA, the CDR3 is TGTGCCAGCAGCCACCGGCCCCGGGGCGGCGAGCAGTACTTC.